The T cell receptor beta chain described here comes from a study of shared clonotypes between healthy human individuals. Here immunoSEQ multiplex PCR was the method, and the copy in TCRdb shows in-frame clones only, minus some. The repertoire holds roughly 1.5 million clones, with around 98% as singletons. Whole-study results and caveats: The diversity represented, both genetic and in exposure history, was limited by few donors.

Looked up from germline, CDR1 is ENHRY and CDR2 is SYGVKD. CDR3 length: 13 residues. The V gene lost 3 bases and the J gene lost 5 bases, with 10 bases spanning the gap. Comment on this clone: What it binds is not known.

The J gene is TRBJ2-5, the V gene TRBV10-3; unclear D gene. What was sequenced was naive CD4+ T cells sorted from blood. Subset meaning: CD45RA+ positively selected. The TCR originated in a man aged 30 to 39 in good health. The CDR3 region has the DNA TGTGCCATCAGTGAATTTAATGAGGAGACCCAGTACTTC. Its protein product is CAISEFNEETQYF.